A single T cell receptor beta chain is shown here with its context. The antigen is unknown. The record originates from a study of cytomegalovirus exposure and HLA in healthy donors. Study-level results: Reported performance of the classifier showed diagnosis of cytomegalovirus status with high specificity and sensitivity. Among immune exposure information, only CMV serostatus was available. V segments that were indistinguishable, TRBV6-2 and TRBV6-3 among them, were omitted from analysis. The study put some 160 TCR beta chains on its list as cytomegalovirus-associated.

Looked up from germline, CDR1 is MNHEY and CDR2 is SMNVEV (reference sequence). V lost 4 bases to trimming and J lost 0 bases; unmatched junction nucleotides: 8. The CDR3 runs 16 residues. Vbeta (60) and Jbeta (13) primers were used in the PCR. Some clones are missing from TCRdb's copy, which holds only in-frame ones; the method was immunoSEQ multiplex PCR. The sample has about 170,000 clones. Sequencing was done on a sample of PBMCs. V and J are TRBV27 and TRBJ1-1, with 7 bases matching TRBD1. The receptor was isolated from a woman between 18 and 29 years old in good health and CMV-seropositive. CDR3 nucleotides: TGTGCCAGCAGTTCACCACAGGGGATCATGAACACTGAAGCTTTCTTT. Its translation: CASSSPQGIMNTEAFF.